This TCR beta chain is drawn from a study of cytomegalovirus exposure and HLA in healthy donors. Comments on this clone: The antigen remains unidentified.

This CDR3 region has 15 residues. The germline CDR1 and CDR2 sequences are SGHTA and FQGTGA. The trim removed 4 bases at V and 4 bases at J, leaving 8 bases unmatched. Study observations and caveats: Listed as cytomegalovirus-associated were 170 or so TCR beta chains. In an earlier analysis, about 87% or about 30%: the productive usage of most TCR beta V segments. Based on reports, TCR beta sequences accurately predicted HLA-A and HLA-B alleles for most subjects.

Primers: 60 Vbeta forward and 13 Jbeta reverse. Clones were sequenced by immunoSEQ multiplex PCR, and TCRdb holds only the in-frame ones, with some missing. This sample has 150,000 to 170,000 clones, with 80% found just once. What was sequenced was PBMCs. The chain joins TRBV7-3 to TRBJ2-5; 8 nucleotides agree with TRBD1. The sequence came from a woman between 35 and 50 years old in good health and CMV-seropositive. In DNA, the CDR3 is TGTGCCAGCAGCTCGACAGGGGCCCCGACAGAGACCCAGTACTTC. It specifies CASSSTGAPTETQYF.